The 12 T cell receptor beta chains presented below share a single source sample, sequenced in a study of CD8+ T cells in alopecia areata. Extracted RNA was reverse transcribed, and the resulting cDNA served as sequencing template. Clones were sequenced by immunoSEQ multiplex PCR, and TCRdb holds only the in-frame ones, with some missing. The sample records approximately 150,000 clones, about 54% being singletons. Treatment meaning: oral pan-JAK inhibitor, 5-10 mg twice daily. This specimen consisted of CD4+ T cells sorted from blood, obtained at approximately week 56, from a patient treated with tofacitinib. Receptors originate from a human donor with alopecia areata.

The V gene is TRBV19, the J gene TRBJ2-2; D unresolved. With 3 bases removed from V and 1 base from J, the gap between germline ends came to 6 bases. The CDR3 sequence is 14 residues long. CDR1 LNHDA and CDR2 SQIVND come from the germline V gene (reference sequence). The CDR3 reads CASSIPENTGELFF. The CDR3 nucleotides read TGTGCCAGTAGTATTCCTGAGAACACCGGGGAGCTGTTTTTT.

This chain joins TRBV7-6 and TRBJ2-5; D gene unclear. CDR1 is SGHVS and CDR2 is FNYEAQ in the germline V gene. This CDR3 is 14 amino acids long. Between the trimmed V and J ends, which lost 5 bases and 4 bases, there was a span of 14 bases. The chain's CDR3 is CASSPTTRLETQYF. CDR3 in DNA: TGTGCCAGCAGCCCGACGACAAGGCTAGAGACCCAGTACTTC. Using reference TRBV7-6 and TRBJ2-5 for the parts outside the CDR3, the full variable domain is GAGVSQSPRYKVTKRGQDVALRCDPISGHVSLYWYRQALGQGPEFLTYFNYEAQQDKSGLPNDRFSAERPEGSISTLTIQRTEQRDSAMYRCASSPTTRLETQYFGPGTRLLVL.

The chain is built from TRBV10-3 and TRBJ2-1; D is uncertain. Trimming stripped 3 bases from V and 10 bases from J, with 7 bases between. This CDR3 has 11 residues. Germline loops: CDR1 ENHRY, CDR2 SYGVKD. The CDR3 loop is CAISDTQEQFF. The CDR3 nucleotides read TGTGCCATCAGTGATACGCAAGAGCAGTTCTTC.

The J gene is TRBJ2-5, the V gene TRBV29-1, with D uncertain. The CDR3 runs 13 residues. Germline values: CDR1 SQVTM, CDR2 ANQGSEA. V shed 4 bases and J shed 5 bases, with 14 bases lying between them. The CDR3 nucleotides are TGCAGCGTTGCTGTACAAATTAGGGAGACCCAGTACTTC. Translating gives CSVAVQIRETQYF. Supplemented by reference TRBV29-1 and TRBJ2-5, the full variable domain reads SAVISQKPSRDICQRGTSLTIQCQVDSQVTMMFWYRQQPGQSLTLIATANQGSEATYESGFVIDKFPISRPNLTFSTLTVSNMSPEDSSIYLCSVAVQIRETQYFGPGTRLLVL.

The CDR3 spells CASSRVSGANVLTF. Here the CDR3 DNA reads TGTGCCAGCAGCAGGGTGTCTGGGGCCAACGTCCTGACTTTC. The genes are TRBV27 and TRBJ2-6, with D possibly TRBD1 on 5 matching bases. Germline CDR1 MNHEY, CDR2 SMNVEV (reference sequence). The CDR3 length is 14 residues. Deletions cut 6 bases from V and 1 base from J, with 7 bases between.

The rearrangement joins TRBV4-1 to TRBJ2-2; D tentatively fits TRBD1 or TRBD2 (7 bases each). This CDR3 has 15 amino acids. The germline CDR1 and CDR2 sequences are MGHRA and YSYEKL. The V and J ends lost 2 bases and 6 bases respectively, with 13 bases between them. The CDR3 protein is CASSQQGGFSGELFF. The CDR3 DNA sequence: TGCGCCAGCAGCCAACAGGGGGGGTTCTCCGGGGAGCTGTTTTTT.

This chain connects TRBV6-5 to TRBJ1-5; D is uncertain. The germline CDR1 and CDR2 sequences are MNHEY and SVGAGI. This CDR3 contains 15 residues. With 6 bases removed from V and 0 bases from J, the gap between germline ends came to 12 bases. CDR3 protein: CASRDTAYSNQPQHF. CDR3 coding DNA: TGTGCCAGCAGAGACACAGCGTATAGCAATCAGCCCCAGCATTTT.

DNA for the CDR3: TGTGCCAGCAGCCTGCCCTCACGGGGGGGCACAGATACGCAGTATTTT. It yields the protein CASSLPSRGGTDTQYF. The J gene is TRBJ2-3, the V gene TRBV5-6, with 7 bases that match TRBD2. The CDR3 is 16 residues long. The J segment lost 1 base and the V segment lost 4 bases, leaving 9 bases of the junction unmatched. CDR1 and CDR2 (germline): SGHDT, YYEEEE.

CDR3 loop: CASSQNRAKNNQPQHF. The CDR3 bases are TGTGCCAGCTCCCAGAACAGGGCTAAGAACAATCAGCCCCAGCATTTT. This chain uses TRBV18 with TRBJ1-5; D may be TRBD1 (6 bases). There are 16 residues in the CDR3. The V end lost 6 bases, the J end lost 3 bases, and 18 bases lay between the germline ends. Germline CDR1 reads KGHSH; CDR2 reads LQKENI.

CDR3 loop: CASRRGQGNTEAFF. The CDR3 DNA follows: TGTGCCAGCAGGAGGGGACAGGGGAACACTGAAGCTTTCTTT. J is TRBJ1-1 and V is TRBV7-9; 9 bases map to TRBD1. This CDR3 comprises 14 residues. With 6 bases clipped from V and 1 base from J, the junction kept 3 bases outside the gene matches. Germline V gene data show CDR1 as SEHNR and CDR2 as FQNEAQ (reference sequence). The whole variable domain, remainder taken from reference TRBV7-9 and TRBJ1-1, is DTGVSQNPRHKITKRGQNVTFRCDPISEHNRLYWYRQTLGQGPEFLTYFQNEAQLEKSRLLSDRFSAERPKGSFSTLEIQRTEQGDSAMYLCASRRGQGNTEAFFGQGTRLTVV.

The chain recombines TRBV14 with TRBJ2-2; the D is unclear. The CDR3 has 17 residues. Trimming stripped 3 bases from V and 2 bases from J, with 16 bases between. Germline CDR1 reads SGHDN; CDR2 reads FVKESK. In DNA, the CDR3 is TGTGCCAGCAGCCAGCACCAGGCCAGAGTAAACACCGGGGAGCTGTTTTTT. This sequence encodes CASSQHQARVNTGELFF.

CDR3 sequence: CSADDRGPETQYF. The CDR3 coding sequence is TGCAGCGCAGACGACAGGGGGCCGGAGACCCAGTACTTC. V is TRBV29-1 and J is TRBJ2-5, with 10 bases matching TRBD1. The ends lost 7 bases at V and 5 bases at J; junction bases unmatched: 7. This CDR3 has 13 residues. Looked up from germline, CDR1 is SQVTM and CDR2 is ANQGSEA.